This TCR beta chain was profiled in a study of T cell clonality in common variable immunodeficiency. Replacement immunoglobulin had been given to every CVID subject for at least one year. Blood came from CVID subjects not ill and not taking immunomodulatory or immunosuppressive medication. In its sample, this clone was seen many times. Its cognate antigen is unknown. The read gets to within 3 residues of the CDR3 end, and the germline J gene fills in the rest. Trimming left V 3 bases short and J 6 bases short, with 16 bases between. The length of the CDR3 is 15 residues. Germline V gene data show CDR1 as SNHLY and CDR2 as FYNNEI. Sequenced by immunoSEQ multiplex PCR; TCRdb stores in-frame clones only, minus some. Sampling found 40,000 or so clones, none seen once. Study-level findings and limits: Fewer deletions and N-nucleotide insertions were reportedly seen in common variable immunodeficiency TCR beta sequences.

This clonotype was obtained from a human donor with common variable immunodeficiency. V gene TRBV2 combines with J gene TRBJ2-3; D perhaps matches TRBD1 (5 bases). The sequenced sample consisted of peripheral blood mononuclear cells. The CDR3 loop is CASSDLIQGSDTQYF. The CDR3 bases that were read are TGTGCCAGCAGTGATCTGATCCAGGGCTCGGATACG.